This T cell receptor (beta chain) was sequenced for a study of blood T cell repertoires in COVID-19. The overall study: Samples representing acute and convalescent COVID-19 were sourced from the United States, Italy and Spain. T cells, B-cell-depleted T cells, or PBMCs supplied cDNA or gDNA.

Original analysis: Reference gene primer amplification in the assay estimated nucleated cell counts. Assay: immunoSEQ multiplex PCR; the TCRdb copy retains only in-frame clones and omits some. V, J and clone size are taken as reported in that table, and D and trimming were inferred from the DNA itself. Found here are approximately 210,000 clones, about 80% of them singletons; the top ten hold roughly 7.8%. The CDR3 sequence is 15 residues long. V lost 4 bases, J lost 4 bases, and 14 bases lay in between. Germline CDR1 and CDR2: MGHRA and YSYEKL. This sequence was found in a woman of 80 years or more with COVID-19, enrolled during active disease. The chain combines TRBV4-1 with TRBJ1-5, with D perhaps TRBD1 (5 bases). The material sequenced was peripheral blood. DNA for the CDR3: TGCGCCAGCAGCCCGGAGCCACAGGATAATCAGCCCCAGCATTTT. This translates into CASSPEPQDNQPQHF.